This paragraph covers one T cell receptor (beta chain) sequence. This entry is derived from a study of blood T cell repertoires in COVID-19. Overall study context: The study drew acute and convalescent COVID-19 samples from the United States, Italy and Spain. The analysed material was cDNA or gDNA that came from T cells, B-cell-depleted T cells, or PBMCs.

As originally analysed: Reference gene primers were amplified, and this amplification served to estimate nucleated cell counts. Here immunoSEQ multiplex PCR was the method, and the copy in TCRdb shows in-frame clones only, minus some. For V, J and clone size, that table is used; D and trimming come from the DNA. The sample includes more than 75,000 clones, about 83% of them seen just once. The CDR3 is 12 residues long. Per germline, CDR1 LGHDT and CDR2 YNNKEL (reference sequence). The germline V and J ends were trimmed by 0 bases and 14 bases, with 11 bases remaining between them. The sequenced sample was peripheral blood. The rearrangement links TRBV3-1 (or the pseudogene TRBV3-2) to TRBJ2-1, with a weak D call TRBD1 (6 bases). The receptor was derived from a man aged 25 to 40 with acute or convalescent COVID-19. The CDR3 protein is CASSQDQDSKFF. The CDR3 coding sequence is TGTGCCAGCAGCCAAGATCAGGACAGTAAGTTCTTC.